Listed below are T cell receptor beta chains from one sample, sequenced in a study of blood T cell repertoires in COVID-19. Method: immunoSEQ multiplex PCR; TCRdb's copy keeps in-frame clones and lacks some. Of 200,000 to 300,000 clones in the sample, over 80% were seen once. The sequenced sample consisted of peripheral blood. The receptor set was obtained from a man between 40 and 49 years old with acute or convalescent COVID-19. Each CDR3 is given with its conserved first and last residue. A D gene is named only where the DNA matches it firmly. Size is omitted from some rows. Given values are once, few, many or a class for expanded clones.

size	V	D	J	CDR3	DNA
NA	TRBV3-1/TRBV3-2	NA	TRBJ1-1	CASSPREGTEAFF	TGTGCCAGCAGCCCCCGCGAGGGCACTGAAGCTTTCTTT
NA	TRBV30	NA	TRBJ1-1	CAWSSQGKTYTEAFF	TGTGCCTGGAGTAGCCAGGGAAAGACCTACACTGAAGCTTTCTTT
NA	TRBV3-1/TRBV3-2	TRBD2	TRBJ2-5	CASSQGLAGDWETQYF	TGTGCCAGCAGCCAGGGACTAGCGGGAGATTGGGAGACCCAGTACTTC
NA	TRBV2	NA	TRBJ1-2	CASIPLEGGRTAYGYTF	TGTGCCAGCATACCCCTCGAGGGTGGCAGAACGGCCTATGGCTACACCTTC
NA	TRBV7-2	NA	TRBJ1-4	CASSPLGATNEKLFF	TGTGCCAGCAGTCCACTAGGAGCTACTAATGAAAAACTGTTTTTT
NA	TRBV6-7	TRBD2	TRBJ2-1	CASIKLAGERDNEQFF	TGTGCCAGCATTAAACTAGCGGGAGAAAGGGACAATGAGCAGTTCTTC
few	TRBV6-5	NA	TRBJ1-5	CASSRGHHSNQPQHF	TGTGCCAGCAGTAGGGGTCACCATAGCAATCAGCCCCAGCATTTT
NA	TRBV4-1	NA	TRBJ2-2	CASSPSPFDRNTGELFF	TGCGCCAGCAGCCCAAGTCCCTTCGACAGGAACACCGGGGAGCTGTTTTTT
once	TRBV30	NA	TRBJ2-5	CACFYRDQQETQYF	TGTGCCTGCTTCTACAGGGATCAGCAGGAGACCCAGTACTTC
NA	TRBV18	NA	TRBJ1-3	CASSTRQETGNTIYF	TGTGCCAGCTCAACTCGACAGGAAACTGGAAACACCATATATTTT
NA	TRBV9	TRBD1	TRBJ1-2	CASSALPRTGDYGYTF	TGTGCCAGCAGCGCGCTCCCCCGTACAGGGGATTATGGCTACACCTTC
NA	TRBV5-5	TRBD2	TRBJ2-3	CASSLGSGGGRALDTQYF	TGTGCCAGCAGCTTGGGTTCAGGTGGCGGGAGGGCGTTGGATACGCAGTATTTT
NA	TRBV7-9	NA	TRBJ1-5	CASSFSTDSNQPQHF	TGTGCCAGCAGCTTCTCAACAGATAGCAATCAGCCCCAGCATTTT
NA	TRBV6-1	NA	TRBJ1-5	CASSESTVAGEQPQHF	TGTGCCAGCAGTGAAAGTACGGTGGCAGGGGAACAGCCCCAGCATTTT
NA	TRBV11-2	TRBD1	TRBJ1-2	CASSLTTGGRYGYTF	TGTGCCAGCAGCTTAACTACAGGGGGCCGCTATGGCTACACCTTC
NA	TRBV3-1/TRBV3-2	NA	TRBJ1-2	CASSQERVGSGYTF	TGTGCCAGCAGCCAAGAGCGGGTCGGAAGCGGCTACACCTTC
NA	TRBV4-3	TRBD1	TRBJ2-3	CASSQRATGARTDTQYF	TGCGCCAGCAGCCAAAGAGCGACAGGGGCCCGCACAGATACGCAGTATTTT
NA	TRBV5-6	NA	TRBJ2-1	CASSLAPGFNNEQFF	TGTGCCAGCAGCTTGGCCCCGGGTTTTAACAATGAGCAGTTCTTC
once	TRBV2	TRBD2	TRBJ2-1	CASSETSEYNEQFF	TGTGCCAGCAGTGAAACTAGCGAATACAATGAGCAGTTCTTC
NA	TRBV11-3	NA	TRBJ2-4	CASSLVGTGIQYF	TGTGCCAGCAGCTTAGTAGGTACAGGCATTCAGTACTTC
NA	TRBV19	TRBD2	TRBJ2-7	CASSRGLAGGTQQYF	TGTGCCAGTAGTCGAGGACTAGCGGGGGGAACTCAGCAGTACTTC
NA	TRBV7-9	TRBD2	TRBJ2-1	CASSLAQRDPYNEQFF	TGTGCCAGCAGCTTAGCCCAGCGGGACCCCTACAATGAGCAGTTCTTC
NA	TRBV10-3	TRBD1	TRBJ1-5	CAISDPDRGQPQHF	TGTGCCATCAGTGACCCGGACAGGGGTCAGCCCCAGCATTTT
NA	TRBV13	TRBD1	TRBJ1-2	CASSPGDRPNYGYTF	TGTGCCAGCAGCCCGGGGGACAGACCAAACTATGGCTACACCTTC
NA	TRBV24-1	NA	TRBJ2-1	CATSAWSGNEQFF	TGTGCCACCAGTGCCTGGAGCGGGAATGAGCAGTTCTTC
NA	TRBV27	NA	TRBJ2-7	CASRFHGGSEQYF	TGTGCCAGCAGGTTCCATGGCGGAAGCGAGCAGTACTTC
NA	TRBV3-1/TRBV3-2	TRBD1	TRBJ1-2	CASSQDRGLYGYTF	TGTGCCAGCAGCCAGGACAGGGGGCTTTATGGCTACACCTTC
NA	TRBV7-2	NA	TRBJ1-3	CASSSQRGLSSGNTIYF	TGTGCCAGCAGCTCCCAGCGGGGGCTGAGCTCTGGAAACACCATATATTTT
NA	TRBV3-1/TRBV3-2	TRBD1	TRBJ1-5	CASSPSGQPRSAQHF	TGTGCCAGCAGCCCCTCGGGACAGCCCCGCTCGGCCCAGCATTTT
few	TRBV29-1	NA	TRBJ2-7	CSVLKLRDISYEQYF	TGCAGCGTCCTAAAACTCCGGGACATCTCCTACGAGCAGTACTTC
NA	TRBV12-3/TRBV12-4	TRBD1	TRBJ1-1	CASSRDRGPEAFF	TGTGCCAGCAGTCGGGACAGGGGCCCGGAGGCTTTCTTT
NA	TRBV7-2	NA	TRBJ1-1	CASSLDVEVPEAFF	TGTGCCAGCAGCTTGGACGTGGAGGTCCCTGAAGCTTTCTTT
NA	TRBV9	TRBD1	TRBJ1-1	CASSGQGGLTEAFF	TGTGCCAGCAGCGGACAGGGGGGCTTAACTGAAGCTTTCTTT
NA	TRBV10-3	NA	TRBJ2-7	CAISEYGVAHEQYF	TGTGCCATCAGTGAGTATGGAGTGGCACACGAGCAGTACTTC
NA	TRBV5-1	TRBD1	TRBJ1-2	CASSLGGQGYYGYTF	TGCGCCAGCAGCTTGGGGGGACAGGGTTACTATGGCTACACCTTC
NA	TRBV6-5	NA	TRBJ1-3	CASSTKTGGNTIYF	TGTGCCAGCAGTACTAAGACGGGTGGAAACACCATATATTTT
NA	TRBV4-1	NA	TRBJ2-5	CASSQEDWQGQETQYF	TGCGCCAGCAGCCAAGAAGATTGGCAGGGGCAAGAGACCCAGTACTTC
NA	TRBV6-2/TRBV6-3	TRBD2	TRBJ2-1	CASSPAGGRLHEQFF	TGTGCCAGCAGCCCAGCGGGAGGGCGGCTACATGAGCAGTTCTTC
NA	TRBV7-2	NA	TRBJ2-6	CASSFRRSGANVLTF	TGTGCCAGCAGCTTTCGCCGGTCTGGGGCCAACGTCCTGACTTTC
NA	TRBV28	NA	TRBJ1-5	CASSGPIGGGDQPQHF	TGTGCCAGCAGCGGACCGATAGGGGGGGGAGATCAGCCCCAGCATTTT
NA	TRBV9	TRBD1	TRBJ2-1	CASSVAQGGPNEQFF	TGTGCCAGCAGCGTAGCACAGGGGGGACCCAATGAGCAGTTCTTC
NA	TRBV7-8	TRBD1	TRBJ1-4	CASSLNRGAEKLFF	TGTGCCAGCAGCTTAAACAGGGGGGCTGAAAAACTGTTTTTT
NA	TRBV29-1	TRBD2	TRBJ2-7	CSVVGTTYKQYF	TGCAGCGTTGTTGGGACTACATATAAGCAGTACTTC
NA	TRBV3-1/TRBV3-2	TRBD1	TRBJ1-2	CASSQRGTGEGDGYTF	TGTGCCAGCAGCCAACGCGGGACAGGGGAAGGGGATGGCTACACCTTC
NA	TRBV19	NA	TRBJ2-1	CASSMWDGRTDSYNEQFF	TGTGCCAGTAGTATGTGGGACGGGAGGACAGACTCCTACAATGAGCAGTTCTTC
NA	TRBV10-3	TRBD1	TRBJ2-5	CAISVGGTGSQETQYF	TGTGCCATCAGTGTAGGTGGGACAGGGTCCCAAGAGACCCAGTACTTC
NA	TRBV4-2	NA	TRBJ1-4	CASSQSGTTNEKLFF	TGTGCCAGCAGCCAATCAGGTACAACTAATGAAAAACTGTTTTTT
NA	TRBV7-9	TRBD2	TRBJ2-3	CASSSTPGRVSTDTQYF	TGTGCCAGCAGCTCTACCCCGGGGAGGGTTAGCACAGATACGCAGTATTTT
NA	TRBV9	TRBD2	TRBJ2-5	CASSASLPGLAGGEVQETQYF	TGTGCCAGCAGCGCCTCTCTCCCCGGACTAGCGGGAGGGGAGGTCCAAGAGACCCAGTACTTC